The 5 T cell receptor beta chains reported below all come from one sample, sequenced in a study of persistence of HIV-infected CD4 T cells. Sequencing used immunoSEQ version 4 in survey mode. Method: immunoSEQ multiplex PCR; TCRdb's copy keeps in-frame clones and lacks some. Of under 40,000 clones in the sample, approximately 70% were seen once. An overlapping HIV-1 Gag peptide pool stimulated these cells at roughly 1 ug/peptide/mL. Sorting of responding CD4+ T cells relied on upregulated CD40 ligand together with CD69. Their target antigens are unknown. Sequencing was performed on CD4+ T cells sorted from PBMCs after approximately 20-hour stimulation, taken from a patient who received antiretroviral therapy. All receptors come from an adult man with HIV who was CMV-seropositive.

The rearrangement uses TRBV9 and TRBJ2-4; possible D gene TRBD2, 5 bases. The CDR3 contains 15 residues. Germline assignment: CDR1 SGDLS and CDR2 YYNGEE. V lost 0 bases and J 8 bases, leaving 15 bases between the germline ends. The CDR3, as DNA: TGTGCCAGCAGCGTAGAAGGTAGCGCATCAGACATTCAGTACTTC. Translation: CASSVEGSASDIQYF.

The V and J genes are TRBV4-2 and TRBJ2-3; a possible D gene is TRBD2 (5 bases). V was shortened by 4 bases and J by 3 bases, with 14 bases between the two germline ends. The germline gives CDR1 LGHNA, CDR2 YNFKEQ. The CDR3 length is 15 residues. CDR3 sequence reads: CASSRDSDFTDTQYF. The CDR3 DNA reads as TGTGCCAGCAGCCGAGATTCGGACTTTACAGATACGCAGTATTTT.

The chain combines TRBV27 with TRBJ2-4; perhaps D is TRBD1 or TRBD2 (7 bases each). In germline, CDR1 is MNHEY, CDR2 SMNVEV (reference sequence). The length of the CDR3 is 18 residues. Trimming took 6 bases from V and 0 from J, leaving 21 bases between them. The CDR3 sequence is CASRAGQIFNEAKNIQYF. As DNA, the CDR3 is TGTGCCAGCAGAGCGGGACAGATATTTAACGAAGCCAAAAACATTCAGTACTTC.

CDR3 nucleotide sequence: TGCGCCAGCAGGGGGCCCCCTAGCACAGATACGCAGTATTTT. It codes for CASRGPPSTDTQYF. The gene calls are TRBV5-1 and TRBJ2-3, with D perhaps TRBD1 (5 bases). CDR3 length equals 14 residues. Looked up from germline, CDR1 is SGHRS and CDR2 is YFSETQ. Deletions cut 5 bases from V and 0 bases from J, with 10 bases between.

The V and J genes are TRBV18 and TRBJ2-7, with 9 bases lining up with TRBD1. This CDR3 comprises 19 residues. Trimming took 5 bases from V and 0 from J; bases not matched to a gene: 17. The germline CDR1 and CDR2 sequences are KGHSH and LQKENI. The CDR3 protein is CASSAAPPMGQGTSYEQYF. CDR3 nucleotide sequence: TGTGCCAGCTCAGCAGCCCCTCCGATGGGACAGGGCACCTCCTACGAGCAGTACTTC.